This T cell receptor (beta chain) was found in a study of blood T cell repertoires in COVID-19 (dated by TCRdb to 2019 to 2021). General notes on the study: Samples covering the acute and convalescent phases of COVID-19 were provided by collaborators in the United States, Italy and Spain. The prospective study material was composed of cDNA or gDNA derived from T cells, B-cell-depleted T cells, or PBMCs. Deeply sampled blood TCRbeta repertoires from subjects exposed to, actively infected with, or recovered from COVID-19 were included in the dataset. The repertoires were released in a freely available public database intended as a resource for research on the immune response to SARS-CoV-2. The samples were drawn from the first 160 participants of the ongoing ImmuneRACE study and from some 1,300 subjects provided by 6 global collaborators. Nearly every sample came with metadata listing a de-identified subject ID, COVID-19 status, age in years and sex. Where available, HLA class I and class II types were taken from metadata supplied by the sample provider and were not determined by assay-based typing.

Study-wide findings and limitations: How much clinical and demographic metadata was included differed by source and by participant, and the metadata was provided uncurated.

The CDR3 goes from the cysteine to the phenylalanine over 16 residues. The sequence is cut down to CDR3 DNA, 48 bases in frame from base 1. Trimming costs V 0 bases and J 5 bases, and their ends lie 15 bases apart. The germline V gene yields SGHRS for CDR1 and YFSETQ for CDR2. TCRbeta CDR3 regions were amplified from genomic DNA using the immunoSEQ Assay, a bias-controlled multiplex PCR. The authors' pipeline ran thus. The number of nucleated cells in each sample was estimated from the amplification of reference gene primers within the assay. To quantify the absolute abundance of each unique TCRbeta CDR3 rearrangement, sequence reads were collapsed and filtered. For each sample, productive Simpson clonality was calculated as the square root of Simpson's diversity index over productive rearrangements. The table was pulled from immuneACCESS by TCRdb, which kept in-frame rearrangements only. Such tables lose some clones; where checked, under half of the loss comes from unresolved V genes, and the rest has no known cause. The V and J calls and clone size come from that table; D and trimming were worked out from the DNA. The sample table lists 450,000 to 500,000 clones, roughly 90% of them with a count of one. About 0.75% of the sample is in the top ten clones.

Concerning this clone itself: Its target antigen remains unknown. The input lacks base qualities; no much larger clone sits a single base away.

Enrolling through a virtual design, the prospective study's participants ranged in age from roughly 18 to 95 years and lived across some 22 United States geographic areas. In the prospective study, cohorts were assigned on the basis of participant-reported clinical history obtained from a screening survey and a study questionnaire. Recovered participants in ImmuneRACE Cohort 3 were defined by two consecutive negative NP/OP PCR tests, clearance by a healthcare professional, or resolution of symptoms. In the prospective study, mobile phlebotomists collected whole blood, serum and a nasopharyngeal or oropharyngeal swab from each participant. Over a roughly 2-month period, participants in the prospective study had the option of providing additional blood draws and questionnaires. Prospective study blood samples were shipped either frozen or at room temperature before DNA extraction.

This receptor was obtained from a woman younger than 30 who had recovered from COVID-19. Sequenced material: PBMCs or T cells enriched from blood (not recorded which). The V and J genes are TRBV5-1 and TRBJ2-1; no confident D gene assignment can be made. Read as DNA, the sequence is TGCGCCAGCAGCTTGGGAGTAGAAGGCCGGGACAATGAGCAGTTCTTC. It codes for CASSLGVEGRDNEQFF. When the CDR3 is completed using the reference TRBV5-1 and TRBJ2-1 genes on either side, the full variable domain is KAGVTQTPRYLIKTRGQQVTLSCSPISGHRSVSWYQQTPGQGLQFLFEYFSETQRNKGNFPGRFSGRQFSNSRSEMNVSTLELGDSALYLCASSLGVEGRDNEQFFGPGTRLTVL.